The 29 T cell receptor beta chains given below trace back to one sample, sequenced in a study of beta chain features in type 1 diabetes. Expressed TCRB transcripts were sequenced because the entire RNA isolate underwent reverse transcription. Clones were read by immunoSEQ multiplex PCR, and TCRdb kept only the in-frame ones, dropping some. The table includes roughly 290,000 clones, under 8.5% detected once. The sequencing sample was made of central memory CD4+ T cells from blood. These TCRs come from a woman between 18 and 29 years old in good health.

To note about this clone: Other DNA variants within this sample encode the same CDR3. This chain links TRBV5-1 with TRBJ2-2, with unresolved D. This CDR3 is 13 amino acids long. CDR1 is SGHRS, CDR2 YFSETQ, per germline. V was cut by 0 bases and J by 4 bases, with 4 bases left in between. CDR3 in amino acids: CASSLASTGELFF. Written as DNA, the CDR3 is TGCGCCAGCAGCTTGGCTAGCACCGGGGAGCTGTTTTTT.

The chain uses TRBV30 and TRBJ1-4, with D uncertain. Trimming pared 0 bases from V and 7 bases from J, leaving 9 bases between. Germline CDR1 reads GTSNPN; CDR2 reads SVGIG (reference sequence). The CDR3 has 13 amino acids. CDR3: CAWSVRVGEKLFF. In nucleotides, the CDR3 is TGTGCCTGGAGTGTACGGGTGGGTGAAAAACTGTTTTTT.

This clone has a handful of counts. This chain links TRBV28 with TRBJ2-1; 9 bases are a match to TRBD1. The germline CDR1 and CDR2 sequences are MDHEN and SYDVKM. The CDR3 has 14 amino acids. V gave up 7 bases and J gave up 6 bases; unmatched junction bases: 7. CDR3 sequence reads: CASKTGGGLNEQFF. The CDR3 DNA follows: TGTGCCAGCAAGACAGGGGGGGGTCTCAATGAGCAGTTCTTC.

This clone was observed a few times. This chain links TRBV5-1 with TRBJ2-3, with D hard to call. The V end was cut by 3 bases, the J end by 2 bases, with 10 bases between. Per the germline V gene, CDR1 is SGHRS and CDR2 is YFSETQ. CDR3 size: 14 residues. CDR3 bases: TGCGCCAGCAGCTCCGCCGACCCCACAGATACGCAGTATTTT. It encodes CASSSADPTDTQYF.

The chain couples TRBV2 to TRBJ2-7; D remains unclear. Trimming removed 5 bases at V and 0 bases at J, with 14 bases between. This CDR3 comprises 15 residues. Germline loops: CDR1 SNHLY, CDR2 FYNNEI. CDR3 DNA sequence: TGTGCCAGCAGTAAAGGCCACTCTGGCTCCTACGAGCAGTACGTC. The encoded protein is CASSKGHSGSYEQYV.

This clone has only a few counts. Here the CDR3 DNA reads TGTGCCAGCTCCCGGGACAGGGCAAGCAATCAGCCCCAGCATTTT. Its protein is CASSRDRASNQPQHF. The gene calls are TRBV2 and TRBJ1-5; TRBD1 matches at 9 bases. Germline V gene data show CDR1 as SNHLY and CDR2 as FYNNEI. This CDR3 contains 15 residues. J gave up 1 base and V 8 bases, and 6 bases lay outside the gene matches.

The sample holds a few counts of this clone. V gene TRBV11-2 combines with J gene TRBJ2-5; perhaps D is TRBD1 or TRBD2 (5 bases each). Trimming cost V 2 bases and J 9 bases, with 16 bases left between them. Germline V gene lookup returns CDR1 SGHAT and CDR2 FQNNGV. CDR3 size: 14 residues. CDR3 coding DNA: TGTGCCAGCAGCTTATACCGGGGCCCGTCGTCCCAGTACTTC. Amino acids: CASSLYRGPSSQYF.

This clone was found a few times. This sequence joins TRBV4-3 and TRBJ2-3, with 11 positions matching TRBD1. This CDR3 contains 16 residues. Germline values: CDR1 LGHNA, CDR2 YSLEER. Trimming at V came to 3 bases and at J to 6 bases, leaving 8 bases not matched to a gene. The CDR3 DNA reads as TGCGCCAGCAGCCAGGGAGGACAGGGGGCTTCTGATACGCAGTATTTT. It is translated as CASSQGGQGASDTQYF.

This clone was picked up a small number of times. The rearrangement uses TRBV5-1 and TRBJ2-1, with 8 bases that match TRBD2. CDR3 length: 15 amino acids. V shed 0 bases, J shed 5 bases, and the junction held 4 bases outside the gene matches. CDR1 and CDR2 (germline): SGHRS, YFSETQ. CDR3 in amino acids: CASSLGTSRDNEQFF. DNA for the CDR3: TGCGCCAGCAGCTTGGGGACTAGCCGAGACAATGAGCAGTTCTTC.

This clone came up a few times. This chain connects TRBV27 to TRBJ2-1; D perhaps matches TRBD2 (6 bases). Per germline, CDR1 MNHEY and CDR2 SMNVEV (reference sequence). This CDR3 region has 14 residues. V lost 4 bases and J lost 3, with 10 bases in between. The CDR3: CASSSGGGYNEQFF. The DNA for the CDR3 is TGTGCCAGCAGTTCCGGGGGAGGCTACAATGAGCAGTTCTTC.

Only a few counts were recorded for this clone. This chain links TRBV27 with TRBJ2-5, with a tentative D call TRBD2 (6 bases). With 2 bases removed from V and 0 bases from J, the gap between germline ends came to 13 bases. There are 16 residues in the CDR3. Germline CDR1 and CDR2: MNHEY and SMNVEV (reference sequence). The CDR3 spells CASSLNRGSYQETQYF. DNA of the CDR3: TGTGCCAGCAGTTTAAATCGGGGGAGCTACCAAGAGACCCAGTACTTC.

The rearrangement links TRBV7-2 to TRBJ1-2; unclear D gene. From germline, CDR1 is SGHTA and CDR2 FQGNSA. Trimming removed 1 base from V and 7 bases from J, with 16 bases in between. The CDR3 covers 15 residues. The CDR3 spells CASSLGGNIRGGYTF. DNA for the CDR3: TGTGCCAGCAGCTTAGGAGGCAACATTCGCGGTGGCTACACCTTC.

The chain links TRBV9 to TRBJ1-5, with D unclear. The CDR3 extends over 15 amino acids. CDR1 and CDR2 (germline): SGDLS, YYNGEE. With 0 bases removed from V and 5 bases from J, the gap between germline ends came to 12 bases. CDR3 in DNA: TGTGCCAGCAGCGTAGATGGCGGTCCCGATCAGCCCCAGCATTTT. Translation: CASSVDGGPDQPQHF.

The chain combines TRBV4-2 with TRBJ1-2; D may be TRBD1 (6 bases). The ends were cut back, 0 bases at V and 5 bases at J, with 16 bases in the middle. The CDR3 runs to 16 residues. Germline loops: CDR1 LGHNA, CDR2 YNFKEQ. The chain's CDR3 is CASSQENTGSIYGYTF. The DNA for the CDR3 is TGTGCCAGCAGCCAAGAGAATACAGGGTCGATATATGGCTACACCTTC.

The CDR3 loop reads CASAEQGAGTQYF. CDR3 nucleotide sequence: TGTGCCAGCGCCGAACAGGGGGCCGGGACCCAGTACTTC. The chain carries TRBV2 and TRBJ2-5; 9 bases are shared with TRBD1. The CDR3 totals 13 residues. Germline V gives CDR1 SNHLY, CDR2 FYNNEI. After removal of 8 bases from V and 7 bases from J, the junction contained 8 bases not matched to a gene. The whole variable domain, remainder taken from reference TRBV2 and TRBJ2-5, is EPEVTQTPSHQVTQMGQEVILRCVPISNHLYFYWYRQILGQKVEFLVSFYNNEISEKSEIFDDQFSVERPDGSNFTLKIRSTKLEDSAMYFCASAEQGAGTQYFGPGTRLLVL.

The sample holds many counts of this clone. The sample holds other DNA sequences that translate to the same CDR3. V and J are TRBV18 and TRBJ2-2; D is ambiguous. This CDR3 has 12 residues. Germline CDR1 KGHSH, CDR2 LQKENI. Trimming left V 1 base short and J 5 bases short, with 2 bases between. Here the CDR3 DNA reads TGTGCCAGCTCACCACGGACCGGGGAGCTGTTTTTT. Encoded protein: CASSPRTGELFF.

This clone was seen only a few times. The rearrangement joins TRBV7-2 to TRBJ2-2; unclear D gene. The CDR3 consists of 12 residues. The V end was cut by 8 bases, the J end by 6 bases, with 10 bases between. Germline CDR1 SGHTA, CDR2 FQGNSA. The CDR3 region has the DNA TGTGCCAGCGGCGGCTTCGCCGGGGAGCTGTTTTTT. Protein product: CASGGFAGELFF.

This chain uses TRBV7-3 with TRBJ2-1, with a possible D match to TRBD2 (5 bases). This CDR3 spans 15 amino acids. Trimming left V 5 bases short and J 3 bases short, with 14 bases between. Germline-derived CDR1 and CDR2 are SGHTA and FQGTGA. In DNA, the CDR3 is TGTGCCAGCAGCCTCGGGAACCCCAGCTACAATGAGCAGTTCTTC. Translation gives CASSLGNPSYNEQFF. Full variable domain (remainder filled in from reference TRBV7-3 and TRBJ2-1): GAGVSQTPSNKVTEKGKYVELRCDPISGHTALYWYRQSLGQGPEFLIYFQGTGAADDSGLPNDRFFAVRPEGSVSTLKIQRTERGDSAVYLCASSLGNPSYNEQFFGPGTRLTVL.

V usage is TRBV7-2 and J usage is TRBJ1-3; no reliable D call. Germline values: CDR1 SGHTA, CDR2 FQGNSA. Trimming removed 5 bases at V and 3 bases at J, with 14 bases between. There are 15 residues in the CDR3. The CDR3 reads CASSPLTGIGNTIYF. CDR3 nucleotides: TGTGCCAGCAGCCCGTTAACCGGTATTGGAAACACCATATATTTT.

V is TRBV5-6 and J is TRBJ2-5, with unresolved D. The assigned J gene may be wrong: the sequence end matches TRBJ2-7 better. The CDR3 totals 15 residues. Germline lookup yields CDR1 SGHDT and CDR2 YYEEEE. CDR3 in DNA: TGTGCCAGCAGCTTGGTACGACATGAGCCCTACGAGCAGTACTTC. This codes for CASSLVRHEPYEQYF.

This clone has a handful of counts. As DNA, the CDR3 is TGTGCCAGCAGCCAATTACAGGGGAGCACCGGGGAGCTGTTTTTT. Amino acid sequence: CASSQLQGSTGELFF. The gene calls are TRBV7-2 and TRBJ2-2, with 7 bases aligning to TRBD1. The V and J ends lost 5 bases and 4 bases, in that order; junction bases with no gene match: 7. CDR1 and CDR2 (germline): SGHTA, FQGNSA. The CDR3 is 15 residues long.

This clone was picked up many times. The rearrangement uses TRBV28 and TRBJ1-1; 8 bases are a match to TRBD1. The CDR3 totals 16 residues. The trim removed 7 bases at V and 1 base at J, leaving 11 bases unmatched. The germline gives CDR1 MDHEN, CDR2 SYDVKM. CDR3 region: CASTEATGEGNTEAFF. Written as DNA, the CDR3 is TGTGCCAGCACCGAGGCGACAGGGGAAGGGAACACTGAAGCTTTCTTT.

The V and J genes are TRBV29-1 and TRBJ2-1; D not resolved. Trimming cost V 7 bases and J 3 bases, with 10 bases left between them. Germline CDR1 reads SQVTM; CDR2 reads ANQGSEA. CDR3 size: 12 residues. The chain's CDR3 is CSGRFGYNEQFF. In nucleotides, the CDR3 is TGCAGCGGCAGGTTTGGCTACAATGAGCAGTTCTTC.

This clone was seen a few times. The chain couples TRBV9 to TRBJ2-2; TRBD2 aligns across 8 bases. This CDR3 spans 18 amino acids. Germline V gene data show CDR1 as SGDLS and CDR2 as YYNGEE. Trimming took 0 bases from V and 4 from J; bases not matched to a gene: 11. The CDR3 DNA is TGTGCCAGCAGCGTAGTAGGAGGGACTAGTGTAGGCACCGGGGAGCTGTTTTTT. Translation: CASSVVGGTSVGTGELFF.

This clone was detected ten times or more. The chain carries TRBV14 and TRBJ1-6; possibly TRBD1 for D (6 bases). The germline V gene encodes CDR1 SGHDN and CDR2 FVKESK. Between the trimmed V and J ends, which lost 4 bases and 16 bases, there was a span of 17 bases. CDR3 length: 13 residues. In DNA, the CDR3 is TGTGCCAGCAGCCCACGGGGGCGAGTGGGGCTCCACTTT. This codes for CASSPRGRVGLHF.

This clone has more than one count but fewer than ten. This chain connects TRBV9 to TRBJ2-3; D remains ambiguous. Per the germline V gene, CDR1 is SGDLS and CDR2 is YYNGEE. The V end lost 3 bases, the J end lost 1 base, and 12 bases lay between the germline ends. CDR3 length equals 15 residues. Here the CDR3 DNA reads TGTGCCAGCAGCGCCCCCTCAAAGGGCACAGATACGCAGTATTTT. Protein sequence: CASSAPSKGTDTQYF.

This clone was seen a handful of times. V is TRBV4-2 and J is TRBJ2-6; D possibly matches TRBD1 or TRBD2 (5 bases each). The CDR3 extends over 17 amino acids. Looked up from germline, CDR1 is LGHNA and CDR2 is YNFKEQ. V was pared by 0 bases and J by 0 bases, with 9 bases between. The CDR3 region has the DNA TGTGCCAGCAGCCAAGATCGGGACCTCTCTGGGGCCAACGTCCTGACTTTC. Amino acid sequence: CASSQDRDLSGANVLTF.

Many counts were recorded for this clone. The rearrangement links TRBV13 to TRBJ1-3; unclear D gene. CDR1 and CDR2 from the germline V gene are PRHDT and FYEKMQ (reference sequence). Trimming removed 9 bases from V and 4 bases from J, with 16 bases in between. This CDR3 region has 14 residues. The CDR3 nucleotides are TGTGCCAGTCGCGGTACGGTTGCAGGAAACACCATATATTTT. It translates to CASRGTVAGNTIYF.

This clone was detected only a few times. The rearrangement joins TRBV25-1 to TRBJ1-3; D is uncertain. Germline CDR1 and CDR2: MGHDK and SYGVNS. The CDR3 extends over 14 amino acids. V was cut by 3 bases and J by 0 bases, with 6 bases left in between. CDR3 sequence: CASSDRLSGNTIYF. In DNA form, the CDR3 reads TGTGCCAGCAGTGACAGGCTCTCTGGAAACACCATATATTTT.